Below are 14 T cell receptor beta chains sequenced from a single sample in a study of PD-L1 blockade in urothelial cancer. The protocol was immunoSEQ multiplex PCR, while the TCRdb copy is restricted to in-frame clones and leaves out a portion. The repertoire holds fewer than 60,000 clones, with approximately 85% as singletons. Time point denoted: pretreatment peripheral blood. The sample was PBMCs, taken around atezolizumab (anti-PD-L1) treatment. The receptors stem from a man aged 70 or older with urothelial cancer.

This rearrangement joins TRBV7-8 to TRBJ2-1; perhaps TRBD2 as D (6 bases). V lost 5 bases and J lost 7, with 12 bases in between. Germline values: CDR1 SGHVS, CDR2 FQNEAQ. The CDR3 runs 13 residues. This chain's CDR3 is CASSVTRDNEQFF. DNA for the CDR3: TGTGCCAGCAGCGTGACTAGGGATAATGAGCAGTTCTTC.

This chain joins TRBV5-1 and TRBJ2-3; 8 nucleotides match TRBD1. The CDR3 length is 15 residues. Germline lookup yields CDR1 SGHRS and CDR2 YFSETQ. Trimming cost V 4 bases and J 5 bases; bases outside gene matches: 9. DNA of the CDR3: TGCGCCAGCAGCGTTTCGGGACAGGAAAGAGATACGCAGTATTTT. Translating it yields CASSVSGQERDTQYF.

The chain combines TRBV2 with TRBJ2-2; 8 positions match TRBD1. The CDR3 spans 15 residues. V lost 8 bases and J lost 4; bases outside the gene matches: 9. Germline V gene lookup returns CDR1 SNHLY and CDR2 FYNNEI. The CDR3 DNA is TGTGCCAGCGACCTGCAGGGGGCGGCCACCGGGGAGCTGTTTTTT. This codes for CASDLQGAATGELFF.

This clone was found once. J is TRBJ2-1 and V is TRBV28; possibly TRBD2 for D (6 bases). Trimming removed 3 bases from V and 7 bases from J, with 25 bases in between. The CDR3 contains 18 residues. Germline V gives CDR1 MDHEN, CDR2 SYDVKM. The DNA of the CDR3 is TGTGCCAGCAGTTTTGGCCCTTTGGACTACCTTTCGGGGAATGAGCAGTTCTTC. Protein: CASSFGPLDYLSGNEQFF.

V is TRBV9 and J is TRBJ2-1; 7 bases line up with TRBD2. The CDR3 runs 14 residues. J lost 5 bases, V lost 4 bases, and 6 bases had no gene match. Germline CDR1 and CDR2: SGDLS and YYNGEE. In DNA form, the CDR3 reads TGTGCCAGCAGCTTTAGCGGGCTACACAATGAGCAGTTCTTC. Translation: CASSFSGLHNEQFF.

The chain is built from TRBV19 and TRBJ2-2; 11 nucleotides line up with TRBD1. CDR1 and CDR2 (germline): LNHDA, SQIVND (reference sequence). The length of the CDR3 is 15 residues. J lost 4 bases, V lost 7 bases, and 5 bases had no gene match. For the CDR3, the DNA is TGTGCCAGTACCGGGACAGGGGGTACCACCGGGGAGCTGTTTTTT. Translated, it gives CASTGTGGTTGELFF.

The V call is TRBV4-2, the J call TRBJ1-1; TRBD1 matches 7 bases. J was trimmed by 8 bases and V by 0 bases; bases with no gene match: 3. The CDR3 runs 13 residues. The germline gives CDR1 LGHNA, CDR2 YNFKEQ. In DNA, the CDR3 is TGTGCCAGCAGCCAAGAGACAGGGCGCGAAGCTTTCTTT. Translating gives CASSQETGREAFF.

The rearrangement links TRBV7-3 to TRBJ2-1, with D uncertain. V lost 2 bases and J lost 5, with 7 bases in between. Germline V gives CDR1 SGHTA, CDR2 FQGTGA. The CDR3 runs 13 residues. The CDR3 reads CASSLGEDNEQFF. CDR3 DNA sequence: TGTGCCAGCAGCTTAGGCGAGGACAATGAGCAGTTCTTC.

This chain connects TRBV4-1 to TRBJ2-1, with 9 bases that match TRBD2. The CDR3 has 15 amino acids. V lost 4 bases and J lost 0; bases outside the gene matches: 1. CDR1 MGHRA and CDR2 YSYEKL come from the germline V gene. CDR3 sequence (DNA): TGCGCCAGCAGCCGTAGCGGGAGCTCCTACAATGAGCAGTTCTTC. It yields the protein CASSRSGSSYNEQFF.

The J gene is TRBJ2-5, the V gene TRBV10-3; D is possibly TRBD1 (5 bases). V was clipped by 6 bases and J by 3 bases, with 5 bases between them. The CDR3 runs to 11 residues. Germline CDR1 reads ENHRY; CDR2 reads SYGVKD. The DNA of the CDR3 is TGTGCCATCAGGACAGAAGAGACCCAGTACTTC. Amino acid sequence: CAIRTEETQYF.

The genes are TRBV19 and TRBJ2-1, with TRBD2 matching over 9 bases. The CDR3 is 15 amino acids. J lost 7 bases, V lost 5 bases, and 9 bases had no gene match. Germline V lookup: CDR1 LNHDA, CDR2 SQIVND (reference sequence). This chain's CDR3 is CASSLLAGLRNEQFF. CDR3 nucleotide sequence: TGTGCCAGTAGTCTGCTAGCGGGATTACGGAATGAGCAGTTCTTC.

This clone was picked up many times. The chain has TRBV19 and TRBJ1-5; D may be TRBD1 (6 bases). V was trimmed by 3 bases and J by 2 bases, leaving 11 bases between them. Germline V gene lookup returns CDR1 LNHDA and CDR2 SQIVND (reference sequence). CDR3 length: 15 amino acids. CDR3 amino acids: CASSILPGGNQPQHF. DNA for the CDR3: TGTGCCAGTAGTATCTTGCCAGGGGGCAATCAGCCCCAGCATTTT. The full variable domain, with the rest looked up from reference TRBV19 and TRBJ1-5, is DGGITQSPKYLFRKEGQNVTLSCEQNLNHDAMYWYRQDPGQGLRLIYYSQIVNDFQKGDIAEGYSVSREKKESFPLTVTSAQKNPTAFYLCASSILPGGNQPQHFGDGTRLSIL.

The rearrangement joins TRBV30 to TRBJ2-1; 10 bases are a match to TRBD2. Germline values: CDR1 GTSNPN, CDR2 SVGIG (reference sequence). V was clipped by 4 bases and J by 7 bases; unmatched bases: 10. This CDR3 contains 15 residues. CDR3 in amino acids: CAWNDLAGESNEQFF. The CDR3 DNA follows: TGTGCCTGGAACGATCTAGCGGGAGAATCTAATGAGCAGTTCTTC.

This clone was found once. This chain joins TRBV28 and TRBJ1-1; 7 bases are a match to TRBD1. V lost 7 bases, J lost 4 bases, and 6 bases stayed unmatched. This CDR3 contains 13 residues. CDR1 and CDR2 (germline): MDHEN, SYDVKM. The CDR3 coding sequence is TGTGCCAGCACCCGACAGGGCCCCACTGAAGCTTTCTTT. It is translated as CASTRQGPTEAFF.